These T cell receptor beta chains were read from a single sample in a study of CD8 T cells in Susac syndrome. TCRdb analysed the immunoSEQ multiplex PCR reads with MiXCR anew, one entry per CDR3 protein. Of 150,000 to 200,000 distinct CDR3 sequences in the sample, about 95% are singletons; the top ten hold over 0.08%. The specimen sequenced was CD4+ T cells from PBMCs. These receptors originate from a human donor in good health. Each CDR3 is given with its conserved first and last residue. Fields, in order: clone size, J gene, V gene, D gene, CDR3 protein, CDR3 DNA. A D gene is named only where the DNA matches it firmly. Size is omitted from some rows. Given values are once, few, many or a class for expanded clones.

size: -; J: TRBJ2-2; V: TRBV11-3; D: -; CDR3: CASSLGQNTGELFF; DNA: TGTGCCAGCAGCTTGGGGCAGAACACCGGGGAGCTGTTTTTT
size: once; J: TRBJ2-5; V: TRBV2; D: -; CDR3: CASSADLQETQYF; DNA: TGTGCCAGCAGTGCGGACTTACAAGAGACCCAGTACTTC
size: -; J: TRBJ2-5; V: TRBV30; D: -; CDR3: CAWSVLSSGETQYF; DNA: TGTGCCTGGAGTGTACTGAGTTCGGGGGAGACCCAGTACTTC
size: -; J: TRBJ1-4; V: TRBV29-1; D: -; CDR3: CSGGGAANEKLFF; DNA: TGCAGCGGAGGTGGGGCGGCAAATGAAAAACTGTTTTTT
size: -; J: TRBJ2-1; V: TRBV20-1; D: TRBD2; CDR3: CSARDPTSGRPEQFF; DNA: TGCAGTGCTAGAGATCCCACTAGCGGGAGACCCGAGCAGTTCTTC
size: -; J: TRBJ2-7; V: TRBV7-2; D: TRBD2; CDR3: CASSSLGTSLTEQYF; DNA: TGTGCCAGCAGCTCGTTGGGGACTAGCCTCACCGAGCAGTACTTC
size: -; J: TRBJ2-7; V: TRBV12-3/TRBV12-4; D: -; CDR3: CASSSRGGEYEQYF; DNA: TGTGCCAGCAGCTCCCGAGGGGGTGAATACGAGCAGTACTTC
size: -; J: TRBJ1-4; V: TRBV12-3/TRBV12-4; D: -; CDR3: CASSFRGEGKLFF; DNA: TGTGCCAGCAGTTTTAGGGGAGAGGGAAAACTGTTTTTT
size: -; J: TRBJ2-7; V: TRBV5-1; D: -; CDR3: CASSLERDTFYEQYF; DNA: TGCGCCAGCAGCTTGGAAAGGGACACCTTCTACGAGCAGTACTTC
size: -; J: TRBJ2-3; V: TRBV27; D: TRBD2; CDR3: CASREPGLAGLSTDTQYF; DNA: TGTGCCAGCAGGGAACCGGGACTAGCGGGGTTAAGCACAGATACGCAGTATTTT
size: -; J: TRBJ2-7; V: TRBV20-1; D: -; CDR3: CSAPDPLGEQYF; DNA: TGCAGTGCCCCCGACCCGCTGGGGGAGCAGTACTTC
size: once; J: TRBJ2-3; V: TRBV20-1; D: TRBD2; CDR3: CSAPRPGGSLSDTQYF; DNA: TGCAGTGCTCCCAGACCGGGCGGGAGTCTGTCGGATACGCAGTATTTT
size: -; J: TRBJ2-6; V: TRBV4-3; D: -; CDR3: CASSVYSGGANVLTF; DNA: TGCGCCAGCAGCGTCTATTCGGGAGGGGCCAACGTCCTGACTTTC
size: -; J: TRBJ2-5; V: TRBV29-1; D: TRBD1; CDR3: CSAGPGGQETQYF; DNA: TGCAGCGCTGGACCAGGGGGTCAAGAGACCCAGTACTTC
size: -; J: TRBJ2-3; V: TRBV4-2; D: TRBD2; CDR3: CASSQEAGGGNTQYF; DNA: TGTGCCAGCAGCCAAGAGGCGGGAGGGGGAAATACGCAGTATTTT